The clone carrying this T cell receptor beta chain was counted only a few times. These data originate in a study of blood T cell repertoires in COVID-19. Turning to the study itself: The United States, Italy and Spain were the sources of the acute and convalescent COVID-19 samples. From T cells, B-cell-depleted T cells, or PBMCs came the material, which was cDNA or gDNA.

The CDR3 runs 15 residues. Germline CDR1 is SNHLY and CDR2 is FYNNEI. Trimming cost V 5 bases and J 1 base; bases outside gene matches: 4. In the original processing: Amplified reference gene primers provided the basis for estimating nucleated cell counts. Using immunoSEQ multiplex PCR, the repertoire was profiled, and TCRdb retains in-frame clones only, with some absent. From that table come the V and J calls and clone size; the DNA was used to work out D and trimming. The data contain 250,000 or so clones, 89% of them singletons. The receptor's source is a woman between 35 and 50 years old who had recovered from COVID-19. Sequenced sample: peripheral blood. The chain joins TRBV2 to TRBJ1-1; 10 nucleotides agree with TRBD1. The CDR3 bases are TGTGCCAGCAGTTGGAGGACAGGGGGGAACACTGAAGCTTTCTTT. Amino acids: CASSWRTGGNTEAFF.